This T cell receptor (beta chain) was captured by sequencing in a study of blood T cell repertoires in COVID-19. Across the whole study: Samples came from the United States, Italy and Spain, spanning acute and convalescent COVID-19. Sources were T cells, B-cell-depleted T cells, or PBMCs; the material itself was cDNA or gDNA.

The CDR3 totals 14 residues. The ends lost 2 bases at V and 7 bases at J; junction bases unmatched: 0. The germline CDR1 and CDR2 sequences are MNHEY and SMNVEV (reference sequence). Original methodology: Estimation of nucleated cell counts was performed using reference gene primer amplification. Measured with immunoSEQ multiplex PCR; TCRdb has only the in-frame clones, and not every one. V and J calls and clone size come straight from that table; D and trimming were deduced from the DNA. The table shows about 190,000 clones, with around 80% occurring only once. The sequenced sample consisted of peripheral blood. This sequence originates from a man in his 60s with acute or convalescent COVID-19. The V gene is TRBV27, the J gene TRBJ1-6; 9 bases line up with TRBD1. CDR3 in DNA: TGTGCCAGCAGTTTAGACAGGGGGAATTCACCCCTCCACTTT. Encoded protein: CASSLDRGNSPLHF.